The present T cell receptor beta chain was sequenced within a study of identical twins. General study findings and limits: There was an excess of low generation probability in the out-of-frame alpha sequences that twins shared. Abundant beta clonotypes from cord blood bore fewer insertions; memory repertoires lacked this pattern.

Only a few counts were recorded for this clonotype. The antigen remains unidentified. From germline, CDR1 is MDHEN and CDR2 SYDVKM. The CDR3 is 14 amino acids. V was clipped by 8 bases and J by 3 bases; unmatched bases: 7. A universal primer site came from template switching; cDNA carried unique molecular identifiers. From the 5' RACE reads, TCRdb called clonotypes with MiXCR, one entry per CDR3 protein. This sample has 1,800,000 or so distinct CDR3 sequences; around 29% occur once, and the top ten carry about 0.3%. V gene TRBV28 combines with J gene TRBJ2-3; the match to TRBD2 covers 8 bases. The TCR comes from a newborn girl in good health. The sequenced sample consisted of cord blood. Written as DNA, the CDR3 is TGTGCCAGCCCGATTAGCGGGAAGACAGATACGCAGTATTTT. It yields the protein CASPISGKTDTQYF.